Below are 11 T cell receptor beta chains sequenced from a single sample in a study of blood T cell repertoires in COVID-19. Some clones are missing from TCRdb's copy, which holds only in-frame ones; the method was immunoSEQ multiplex PCR. The table has roughly 300,000 clones, more than 70% seen once. The sample was peripheral blood. The receptors come from a woman aged 45-59 years who had recovered from COVID-19.

The V gene is TRBV10-3, the J gene TRBJ2-1; tentatively, D is TRBD1 (6 bases). The V gene's germline CDR1 is ENHRY and CDR2 SYGVKD. The CDR3 runs to 15 residues. Trimming cost V 4 bases and J 2 bases, with 12 bases left between them. The CDR3 region is CAISAWTATYNEQFF. In DNA, the CDR3 is TGTGCCATCAGTGCTTGGACAGCGACCTACAATGAGCAGTTCTTC.

This clone was seen a few times. The genes are TRBV6-5 and TRBJ2-5, with TRBD2 matching over 9 bases. The V segment lost 6 bases and the J segment 2 bases; nucleotides outside the gene matches: 7. The CDR3 length is 15 residues. Germline V gene sequence: CDR1 MNHEY, CDR2 SVGAGI. The CDR3 reads CASSVSGSFQETQYF. The DNA for the CDR3 is TGTGCCAGCAGCGTTAGCGGGAGCTTTCAAGAGACCCAGTACTTC.

The rearrangement joins TRBV7-5 to TRBJ2-5; the D segment call TRBD1 is taken from the table without a DNA check. TRBV7-5 is annotated as a pseudogene. The CDR3 has 15 amino acids. This CDR3 is CARSYLPGVVETQYF. The CDR3 nucleotides read TGTGCCAGAAGTTATCTACCAGGGGTCGTGGAGACCCAGTACTTC.

The rearrangement joins TRBV28 to TRBJ2-2, with 7 bases identical to TRBD1. The CDR3 extends over 13 amino acids. Per germline, CDR1 MDHEN and CDR2 SYDVKM. Trimming cost V 11 bases and J 2 bases; bases outside gene matches: 5. The CDR3 reads CALRDSNTGELFF. CDR3 in DNA: TGTGCCTTACGGGACAGTAACACCGGGGAGCTGTTTTTT.

The chain links TRBV19 to TRBJ1-5; D is perhaps TRBD1 (6 bases). CDR1 and CDR2 (germline): LNHDA, SQIVND (reference sequence). V lost 3 bases and J 6 bases, leaving 18 bases between the germline ends. CDR3 length: 16 amino acids. The CDR3: CASSIAGAQGSQPQHF. The CDR3 coding sequence is TGTGCCAGTAGTATTGCGGGGGCTCAGGGGAGTCAGCCCCAGCATTTT.

The V call is TRBV9, the J call TRBJ1-2, with D maybe TRBD1 (6 bases). Trimming took 6 bases from V and 5 from J, leaving 11 bases between them. This CDR3 has 12 residues. Germline lookup yields CDR1 SGDLS and CDR2 YYNGEE. The CDR3 coding sequence is TGTGCCAGCAATATACAGGGTTATGGCTACACCTTC. It encodes CASNIQGYGYTF.

The chain recombines TRBV7-9 with TRBJ2-7, with 7 bases that match TRBD2. The length of the CDR3 is 12 residues. V trimming: 9 bases; J trimming: 3 bases; junction bases outside the gene matches: 5. Germline CDR1 reads SEHNR; CDR2 reads FQNEAQ (reference sequence). CDR3 sequence (DNA): TGTGCCAGTCAACGGGGGGACTACGAGCAGTACTTC. This encodes CASQRGDYEQYF.

This sequence joins TRBV28 and TRBJ2-7; D unclear. Trimming removed 7 bases at V and 5 bases at J, with 12 bases between. The germline V gene has CDR1 MDHEN and CDR2 SYDVKM. This CDR3 contains 12 residues. The DNA for the CDR3 is TGTGCCAGCACCCCTAGTAGGCACGAGCAGTACTTC. Translated, it gives CASTPSRHEQYF.

The V and J genes are TRBV7-9 and TRBJ2-3; D call uncertain. The CDR3 sequence is 14 residues long. V lost 1 base and J 0 bases, leaving 5 bases between the germline ends. Germline CDR1 SEHNR, CDR2 FQNEAQ (reference sequence). CDR3 region: CASSLVVSTDTQYF. The CDR3 DNA reads TGTGCCAGCAGCTTAGTAGTGAGCACAGATACGCAGTATTTT.

V and J are TRBV6-5 and TRBJ1-1; D is ambiguous. The germline V and J ends were trimmed by 7 bases and 1 base, with 4 bases remaining between them. CDR1 and CDR2 from the germline V gene are MNHEY and SVGAGI. The CDR3 runs to 11 residues. The CDR3 spells CASTRNTEAFF. Here the CDR3 DNA reads TGTGCCAGCACCCGGAACACTGAAGCTTTCTTT.

The chain links TRBV9 to TRBJ2-1; 9 bases are a match to TRBD2. CDR3 size: 15 residues. Germline V gene data show CDR1 as SGDLS and CDR2 as YYNGEE. Trimming took 0 bases from V and 8 from J; bases not matched to a gene: 6. CDR3 bases: TGTGCCAGCAGCGTAGTTAGCGGGAGTACCGATGAGCAGTTCTTC. Translation: CASSVVSGSTDEQFF.